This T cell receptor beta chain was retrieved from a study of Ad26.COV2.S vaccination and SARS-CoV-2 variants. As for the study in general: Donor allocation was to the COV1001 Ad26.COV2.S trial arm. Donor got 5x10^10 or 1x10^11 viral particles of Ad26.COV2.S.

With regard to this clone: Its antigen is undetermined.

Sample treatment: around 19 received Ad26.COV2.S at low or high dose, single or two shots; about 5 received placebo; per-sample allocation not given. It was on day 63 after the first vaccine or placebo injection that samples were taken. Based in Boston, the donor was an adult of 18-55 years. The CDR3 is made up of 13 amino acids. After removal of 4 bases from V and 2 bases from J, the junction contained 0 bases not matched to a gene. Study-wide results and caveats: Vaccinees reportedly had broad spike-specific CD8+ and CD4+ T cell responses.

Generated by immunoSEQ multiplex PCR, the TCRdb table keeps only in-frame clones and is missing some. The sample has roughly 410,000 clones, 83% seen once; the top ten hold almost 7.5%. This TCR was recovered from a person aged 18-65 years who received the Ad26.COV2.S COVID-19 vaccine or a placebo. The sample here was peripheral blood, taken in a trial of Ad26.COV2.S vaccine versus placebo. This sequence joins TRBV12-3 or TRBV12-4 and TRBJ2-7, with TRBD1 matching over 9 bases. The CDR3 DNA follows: TGTGCCAGCAGTTGGGACAGGGCCTACGAGCAGTACTTC. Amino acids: CASSWDRAYEQYF.